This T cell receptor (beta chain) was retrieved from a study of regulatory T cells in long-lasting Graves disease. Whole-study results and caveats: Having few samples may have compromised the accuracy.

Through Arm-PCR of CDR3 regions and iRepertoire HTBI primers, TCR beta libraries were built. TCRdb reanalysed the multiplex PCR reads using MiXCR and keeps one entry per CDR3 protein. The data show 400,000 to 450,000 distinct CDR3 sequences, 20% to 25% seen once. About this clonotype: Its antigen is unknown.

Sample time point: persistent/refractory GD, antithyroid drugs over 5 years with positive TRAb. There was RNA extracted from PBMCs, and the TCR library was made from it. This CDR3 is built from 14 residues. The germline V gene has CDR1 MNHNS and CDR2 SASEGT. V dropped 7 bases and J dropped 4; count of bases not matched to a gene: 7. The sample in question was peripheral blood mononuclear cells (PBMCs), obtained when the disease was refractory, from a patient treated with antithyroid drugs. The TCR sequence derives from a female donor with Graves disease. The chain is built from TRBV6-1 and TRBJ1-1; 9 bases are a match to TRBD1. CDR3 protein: CASIDRGFGTEAFF. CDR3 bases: TGTGCCAGCATTGACAGGGGGTTTGGCACTGAAGCTTTCTTT.